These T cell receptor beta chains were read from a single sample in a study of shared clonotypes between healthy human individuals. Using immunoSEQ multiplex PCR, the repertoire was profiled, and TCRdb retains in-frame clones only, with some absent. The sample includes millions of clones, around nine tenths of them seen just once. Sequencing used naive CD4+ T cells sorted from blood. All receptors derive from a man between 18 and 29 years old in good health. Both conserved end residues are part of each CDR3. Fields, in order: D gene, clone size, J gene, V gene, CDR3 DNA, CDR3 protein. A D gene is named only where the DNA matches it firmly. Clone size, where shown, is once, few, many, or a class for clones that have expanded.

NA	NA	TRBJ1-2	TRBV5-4	TGTGCCAGCAGCCCCGACAGGCTCTCCTATGGCTACACCTTC	CASSPDRLSYGYTF
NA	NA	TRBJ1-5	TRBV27	TGTGCCAGCAGTTTATTAGGTGGAATTGGCAATCAGCCCCAGCATTTT	CASSLLGGIGNQPQHF
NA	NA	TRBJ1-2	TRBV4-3	TGCGCCAGCAGCCATGGGGGGGGCGATGGCTACACCTTC	CASSHGGGDGYTF
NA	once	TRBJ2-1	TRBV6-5	TGTGCCAGCAGTTCCCCAGGGGTCAATGAGCAGTTCTTC	CASSSPGVNEQFF
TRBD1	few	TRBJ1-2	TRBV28	TGTGCCAGCAGGCCGGGACAGGGACCCTACACCTTC	CASRPGQGPYTF
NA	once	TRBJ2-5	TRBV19	TGTGCCAGTAGTACGGCCTGGGCAGGAGGGGCGAAGACCCAGTACTTC	CASSTAWAGGAKTQYF
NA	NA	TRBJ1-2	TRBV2	TGTGCCAGCACTGAGACGGAGACCTATGGCTACACCTTC	CASTETETYGYTF
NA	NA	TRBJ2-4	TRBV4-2	TGTGCCAGCAGCCATCCGGTGTTAAACATTCAGTACTTC	CASSHPVLNIQYF
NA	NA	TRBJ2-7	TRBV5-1	TGCGCCAGCAGCTTGTTTCAGGCCTACGAGCAGTACTTC	CASSLFQAYEQYF
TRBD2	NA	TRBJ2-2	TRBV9	TGTGCCAGCAGCGTATCACCTAGCGGGATTCCCGGGGAGCTGTTTTTT	CASSVSPSGIPGELFF
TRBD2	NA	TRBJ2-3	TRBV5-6	TGTGCCAGCAGCTTGATAGCGGGAGGCACAGATACGCAGTATTTT	CASSLIAGGTDTQYF
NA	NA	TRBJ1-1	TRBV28	TGTGCCAGCAGTTTAGGAACTGAAGCTTTCTTT	CASSLGTEAFF
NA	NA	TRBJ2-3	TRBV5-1	TGCGCCAGCAGCTTGGGGAGGGTGGCAGATACGCAGTATTTT	CASSLGRVADTQYF
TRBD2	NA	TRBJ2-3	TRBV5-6	TGTGCCAGCAGCGAAGGACTAGCACAAGATACGCAGTATTTT	CASSEGLAQDTQYF
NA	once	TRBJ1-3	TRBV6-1	TGTGCCAGCAGTGAACAGGGGTTTGGAAACACCATATATTTT	CASSEQGFGNTIYF
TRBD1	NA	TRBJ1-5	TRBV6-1	TGTGCCAGCACAGGGGGGGTCAATCAGCCCCAGCATTTT	CASTGGVNQPQHF
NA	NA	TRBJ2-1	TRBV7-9	TGTGCCAGCAGCCCGCAGGGTTATGAGCAGTTCTTC	CASSPQGYEQFF
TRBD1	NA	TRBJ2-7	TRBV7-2	TGTGCCAGCAGCTTTCCGGGACAGGGAATCTACGAGCAGTACTTC	CASSFPGQGIYEQYF
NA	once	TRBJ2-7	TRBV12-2	TGTGCAAGTCGCTTAGCGCTTCCGCACCAAAGCTCCTACGAGCAGTACTTC	CASRLALPHQSSYEQYF
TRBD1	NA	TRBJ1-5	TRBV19	TGTGCCAGTAGCCTCGGACAGGGGGCGTATCAGCCCCAGCATTTT	CASSLGQGAYQPQHF
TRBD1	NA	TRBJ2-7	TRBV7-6	TGTGCCAGCAGCTTAGGCAACCGGGACAGCTCCTACGAGCAGTACTTC	CASSLGNRDSSYEQYF
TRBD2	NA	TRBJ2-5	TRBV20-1	TGCAGTGCTACTAGCGGGGAGACCCAGTACTTC	CSATSGETQYF